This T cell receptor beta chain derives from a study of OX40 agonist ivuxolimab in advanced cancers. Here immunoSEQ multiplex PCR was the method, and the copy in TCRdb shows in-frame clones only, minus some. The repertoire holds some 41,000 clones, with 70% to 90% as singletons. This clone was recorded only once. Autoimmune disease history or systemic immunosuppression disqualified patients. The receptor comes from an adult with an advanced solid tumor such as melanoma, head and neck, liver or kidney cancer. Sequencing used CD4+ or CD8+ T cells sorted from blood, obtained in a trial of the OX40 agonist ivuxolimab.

Here the CDR3 DNA reads TGTGCCAGCAGCCCGGGGTCGGGGGGAGTGGAGACCCAGTACTTC. Translated, it gives CASSPGSGGVETQYF. The chain employs TRBV7-9 and TRBJ2-5; 7 positions agree with TRBD2. Germline lookup yields CDR1 SEHNR and CDR2 FQNEAQ (reference sequence). With 5 bases clipped from V and 5 bases from J, the junction kept 11 bases outside the gene matches. This CDR3 comprises 15 residues.